These 14 T cell receptor beta chains were sequenced from one sample in a study of blood T cell repertoires in COVID-19. The data were produced by immunoSEQ multiplex PCR, yet TCRdb's version contains in-frame clones alone and is incomplete. The sample shows 200,000 to 300,000 clones, about 91% of them seen only once. Sequencing input: PBMCs or T cells enriched from blood (not recorded which). The origin of the receptors is a middle-aged woman with acute COVID-19.

This clone showed up just once. J is TRBJ1-2 and V is TRBV4-2; maybe TRBD1 (5 bases). This CDR3 contains 13 residues. Trimming removed 0 bases at V and 6 bases at J, with 8 bases between. Germline lookup yields CDR1 LGHNA and CDR2 YNFKEQ. The chain's CDR3 is CASSQDLRDGYTF. CDR3 bases: TGTGCCAGCAGCCAAGATCTCAGGGATGGCTACACCTTC.

CDR3 amino acids: CASSYALGGTEAFF. The CDR3 region has the DNA TGTGCCAGCAGTTACGCCCTAGGGGGCACTGAAGCTTTCTTT. This rearrangement joins TRBV6-5 to TRBJ1-1; TRBD1 might be the D (6 bases). V gave up 2 bases and J gave up 4 bases, with 11 bases separating them. The length of the CDR3 is 14 residues. The germline V gene has CDR1 MNHEY and CDR2 SVGAGI.

The gene calls are TRBV7-2 and TRBJ1-6, with D perhaps TRBD1 (6 bases). Per the germline V gene, CDR1 is SGHTA and CDR2 is FQGNSA. The V end was cut by 1 base, the J end by 9 bases, with 10 bases between. This CDR3 region has 14 residues. CDR3 bases: TGTGCCAGCAGCTTAGACAGGGTTACTTCACCCCTCCACTTT. Protein: CASSLDRVTSPLHF.

In the case of this clone: A junction boundary mismatches the germline segment, possibly from a read error. This chain uses TRBV7-2 with TRBJ2-1; 11 positions match TRBD2. The CDR3 runs 16 residues. The V gene's germline CDR1 is SGHTA and CDR2 FQGNSA. Here the CDR3 DNA reads TGTGCCAGCAGCTTAGTTAGCGGGAGGGCCTATAATGAGCAGTTCTTC. Translation gives CASSLVSGRAYNEQFF.

The CDR3 reads CAITGTANTEAFF. The CDR3 DNA reads TGTGCCATCACTGGGACAGCGAACACTGAAGCTTTCTTT. V is TRBV10-3 and J is TRBJ1-1, with 7 bases identical to TRBD1. CDR3 length: 13 residues. Trimming at V came to 7 bases and at J to 1 base, leaving 3 bases not matched to a gene. The V gene's germline CDR1 is ENHRY and CDR2 SYGVKD.

This clone was recorded only once. The chain combines TRBV2 with TRBJ1-1, with 7 positions matching TRBD1. Trimming at V came to 5 bases and at J to 1 base, leaving 7 bases not matched to a gene. Per the germline V gene, CDR1 is SNHLY and CDR2 is FYNNEI. The CDR3 spans 15 residues. The CDR3 sequence is CASSHQTGWNTEAFF. In DNA, the CDR3 is TGTGCCAGCAGTCACCAGACAGGGTGGAACACTGAAGCTTTCTTT.

The chain links TRBV5-1 to TRBJ2-5; 9 bases line up with TRBD2. Germline CDR1 reads SGHRS; CDR2 reads YFSETQ. The J segment lost 7 bases and the V segment lost 7 bases, leaving 11 bases of the junction unmatched. The CDR3 covers 14 residues. In DNA form, the CDR3 reads TGCGCCAGCGGGGATAGCGGGGGCGTGGGGACCCAGTACTTC. It specifies CASGDSGGVGTQYF.

The J gene is TRBJ2-7, the V gene TRBV4-1, with 14 bases that match TRBD2. This CDR3 contains 14 residues. The ends lost 4 bases at V and 5 bases at J; junction bases unmatched: 1. CDR1 MGHRA and CDR2 YSYEKL come from the germline V gene. CDR3 loop: CASSPGLAGDEQYF. The CDR3 DNA follows: TGCGCCAGCAGCCCGGGACTAGCGGGGGACGAGCAGTACTTC.

This chain uses TRBV5-1 with TRBJ2-7; 14 nucleotides agree with TRBD2. This CDR3 spans 15 amino acids. Per the germline V gene, CDR1 is SGHRS and CDR2 is YFSETQ. The V segment lost 4 bases and the J segment 4 bases; nucleotides outside the gene matches: 4. The CDR3 coding sequence is TGCGCCAGCAGCCCGGGACTAGCGGGAGTATACGAGCAGTACGTC. It codes for CASSPGLAGVYEQYV.

The rearrangement joins TRBV5-4 to TRBJ2-1, with D perhaps matching TRBD2 (6 bases). The CDR3 contains 16 residues. CDR1 and CDR2 (germline): SGHNT, YYREEE (reference sequence). V lost 3 bases to trimming and J lost 0 bases, with 13 bases between them. The CDR3 nucleotides are TGTGCCAGCAGCTGGAAGGGTAGCGGCTCCTACAATGAGCAGTTCTTC. Encoded protein: CASSWKGSGSYNEQFF.

The genes are TRBV5-1 and TRBJ2-5; 8 bases are a match to TRBD2. V was clipped by 3 bases and J by 5 bases; unmatched bases: 12. This CDR3 contains 16 residues. Germline-derived CDR1 and CDR2 are SGHRS and YFSETQ. The CDR3 DNA reads as TGCGCCAGCAGCTCGTCCCGTAGCGGGGTATGGGAGACCCAGTACTTC. Amino acids: CASSSSRSGVWETQYF. Drawing the rest from reference TRBV5-1 and TRBJ2-5, the complete variable domain is KAGVTQTPRYLIKTRGQQVTLSCSPISGHRSVSWYQQTPGQGLQFLFEYFSETQRNKGNFPGRFSGRQFSNSRSEMNVSTLELGDSALYLCASSSSRSGVWETQYFGPGTRLLVL.

The chain combines TRBV19 with TRBJ2-3, with 9 bases that match TRBD2. The V gene's germline CDR1 is LNHDA and CDR2 SQIVND (reference sequence). The CDR3 is 14 residues long. J was trimmed by 1 base and V by 6 bases; bases with no gene match: 2. The CDR3 DNA follows: TGTGCCAGTAGAAAGCGGGGGGGCACAGATACGCAGTATTTT. Protein product: CASRKRGGTDTQYF. Based on the CDR3 plus reference TRBV19 and TRBJ2-3, the full variable domain is DGGITQSPKYLFRKEGQNVTLSCEQNLNHDAMYWYRQDPGQGLRLIYYSQIVNDFQKGDIAEGYSVSREKKESFPLTVTSAQKNPTAFYLCASRKRGGTDTQYFGPGTRLTVL.

The J gene is TRBJ1-5, the V gene TRBV27, with D uncertain. The CDR3 sequence is 15 residues long. With 6 bases removed from V and 0 bases from J, the gap between germline ends came to 12 bases. CDR1 is MNHEY and CDR2 is SMNVEV in the germline V gene (reference sequence). The CDR3 loop is CASRAEPYSNQPQHF. The CDR3 DNA reads as TGTGCCAGCAGGGCGGAGCCTTATAGCAATCAGCCCCAGCATTTT.

The chain joins TRBV3-1 (or the pseudogene TRBV3-2) to TRBJ1-2; 7 nucleotides align to TRBD1. Germline values: CDR1 LGHDT, CDR2 YNNKEL (reference sequence). The V and J ends lost 3 bases and 0 bases, in that order; junction bases with no gene match: 4. The CDR3 is 15 residues long. This CDR3 reads CASSQRQGSNYGYTF. Written as DNA, the CDR3 is TGTGCCAGCAGCCAGCGACAGGGATCTAACTATGGCTACACCTTC.